This T cell receptor (beta chain) was recovered during a study of shared clonotypes between healthy human individuals. Study background: Per-donor plates numbered three CD4 naive, three CD4 memory, two CD8 naive and one CD8 memory.

Germline CDR1 reads SQVTM; CDR2 reads ANQGSEA. Deletions cut 7 bases from V and 5 bases from J, with 19 bases between. The CDR3 is 14 amino acids. Study-level points and caveats: Larger richness was generally estimated for naive than memory subsets. Sorted-subset sequencing was shown by rarefaction to be incomplete despite large depth.

About this clone itself: Its antigen remains unknown.

Terminally differentiated effector memory CD45RA+ cells were excluded from the naive CD8 cells, which were CD45RO-negative and positively selected for CCR7. The assay ran at deep level. Sequencing used immunoSEQ multiplex PCR; TCRdb keeps in-frame clones, though not all of them. The sample consists of some 2,100,000 clones, around 93% of them appearing once. The J gene is TRBJ2-3, the V gene TRBV29-1; D uncertain. This sequence was found in a man aged 18 to 30 in good health. Some clones in this sample may be carry-over from other donors' samples. The specimen was naive CD8+ T cells from PBMCs. CDR3 DNA: TGCAGCGCGCTCGTCAGCCCGTTAGGAGATACGCAGTATTTT. Protein product: CSALVSPLGDTQYF.